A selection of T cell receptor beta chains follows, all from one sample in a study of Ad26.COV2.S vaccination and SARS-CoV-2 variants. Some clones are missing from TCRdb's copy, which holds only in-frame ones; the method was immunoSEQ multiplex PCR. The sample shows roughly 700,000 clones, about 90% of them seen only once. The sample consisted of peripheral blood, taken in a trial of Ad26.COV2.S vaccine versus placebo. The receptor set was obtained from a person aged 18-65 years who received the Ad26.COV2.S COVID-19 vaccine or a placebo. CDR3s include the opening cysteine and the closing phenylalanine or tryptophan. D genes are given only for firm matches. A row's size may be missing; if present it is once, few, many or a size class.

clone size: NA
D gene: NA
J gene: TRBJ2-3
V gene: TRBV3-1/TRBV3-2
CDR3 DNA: TGTGCCAGCAACCTAAGACAGTCAGATACGCAGTATTTT
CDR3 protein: CASNLRQSDTQYF

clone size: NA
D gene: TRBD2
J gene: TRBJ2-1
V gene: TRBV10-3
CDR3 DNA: TGTGCCATCAGTCGGACTAGCTCCTACAATGAGCAGTTCTTC
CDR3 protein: CAISRTSSYNEQFF

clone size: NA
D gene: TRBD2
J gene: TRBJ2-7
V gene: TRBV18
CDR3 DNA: TGTGCCAGCTCACCACGATCGGGAGGAAATTCCTACGAGCAGTACTTC
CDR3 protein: CASSPRSGGNSYEQYF

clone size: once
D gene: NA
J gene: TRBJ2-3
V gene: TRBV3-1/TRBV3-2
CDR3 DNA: TGTGCCAGCAGCCGGGGGGATACGCAGTATTTT
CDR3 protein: CASSRGDTQYF

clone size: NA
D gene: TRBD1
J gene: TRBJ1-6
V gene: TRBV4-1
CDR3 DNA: TGCGCCAGCAGCTTGACAGGGTATTTAGATAATTCACCCCTCCACTTT
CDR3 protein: CASSLTGYLDNSPLHF

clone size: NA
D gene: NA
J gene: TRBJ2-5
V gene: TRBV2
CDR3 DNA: TGTGCCATCAGGGTGGGTCAGGAGACCCAGTACTTC
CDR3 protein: CAIRVGQETQYF

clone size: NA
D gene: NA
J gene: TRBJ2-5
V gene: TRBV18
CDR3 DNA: TGTGCCAGCTCACCAACTGGCCTTTCCTCGTACCAAGAGACCCAGTACTTC
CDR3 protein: CASSPTGLSSYQETQYF

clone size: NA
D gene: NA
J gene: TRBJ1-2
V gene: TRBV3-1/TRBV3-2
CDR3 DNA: TGTGCCAGCAGCCCCGGGGCCGTATCCCTTTTTGATGGCTACACCTTC
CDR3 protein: CASSPGAVSLFDGYTF

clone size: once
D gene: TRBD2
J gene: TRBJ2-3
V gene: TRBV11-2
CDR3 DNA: TGTGCCAGCAGCCCAGCGGGAGTAGGTACGCAGTATTTT
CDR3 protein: CASSPAGVGTQYF

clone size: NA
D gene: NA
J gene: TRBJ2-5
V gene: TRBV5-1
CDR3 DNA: TGCGCCAGCAGCCTTGACAGGCCACAGGAGACCCAGTACTTC
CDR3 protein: CASSLDRPQETQYF

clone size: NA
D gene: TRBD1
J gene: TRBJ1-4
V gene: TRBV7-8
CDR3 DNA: TGTGCCAGCAGCAGGACAGGGCGTGAAAAACTGTTTTTT
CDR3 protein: CASSRTGREKLFF

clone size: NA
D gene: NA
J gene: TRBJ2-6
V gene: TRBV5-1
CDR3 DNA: TGCGCCAGCAGCTTGGCGGGCGACCTCTGGGCCAACGTCCTGACTTTC
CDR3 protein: CASSLAGDLWANVLTF

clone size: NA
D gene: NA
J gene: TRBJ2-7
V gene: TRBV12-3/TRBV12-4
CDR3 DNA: TGTGCCAGCAGTTTAAATGTCGGCTACGAGCAGTACTTC
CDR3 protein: CASSLNVGYEQYF

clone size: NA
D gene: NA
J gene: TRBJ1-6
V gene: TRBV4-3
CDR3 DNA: TGCGCCAGCAGGGCCGACCAGAATAATTCACCCCTCCACTTT
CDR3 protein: CASRADQNNSPLHF

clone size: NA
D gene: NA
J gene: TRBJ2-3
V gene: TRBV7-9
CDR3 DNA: TGTGCCAGCAGCCTCTGGGGGGAAGATACGCAGTATTTT
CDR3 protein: CASSLWGEDTQYF

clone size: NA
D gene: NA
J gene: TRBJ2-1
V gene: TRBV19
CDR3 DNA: TGTGCCAGTAGTCGGGGGACTGCGCGAGACAATGAGCAGTTCTTC
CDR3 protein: CASSRGTARDNEQFF

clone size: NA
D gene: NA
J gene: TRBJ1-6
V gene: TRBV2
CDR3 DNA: TGTGCCAGCAGTGAATTGGGGGCGGGAAATTCACCCCTCCACTTT
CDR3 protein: CASSELGAGNSPLHF

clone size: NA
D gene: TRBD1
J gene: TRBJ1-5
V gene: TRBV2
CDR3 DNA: TGTGCCAGCACGGACAGGCGGAATCAGCCCCAGCATTTT
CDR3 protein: CASTDRRNQPQHF

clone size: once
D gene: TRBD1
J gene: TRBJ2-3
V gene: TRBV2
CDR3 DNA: TGTGCCAGCAGCGAGCGGACAGGGGGGCCCACAGATACGCAGTATTTT
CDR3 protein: CASSERTGGPTDTQYF

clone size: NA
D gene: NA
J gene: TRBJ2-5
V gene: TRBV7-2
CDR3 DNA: TGTGCCAGCAGCTTAGTTGGTCTACCCCAAGAGACCCAGTACTTC
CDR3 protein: CASSLVGLPQETQYF

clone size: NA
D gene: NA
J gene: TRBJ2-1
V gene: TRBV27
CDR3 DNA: TGTGCCAGCAGTTTAACTGACCTTTCCGTCTTTAACAATGAGCAGTTCTTC
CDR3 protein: CASSLTDLSVFNNEQFF

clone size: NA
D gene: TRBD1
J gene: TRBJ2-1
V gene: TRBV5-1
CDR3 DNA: TGCGCCAGCAGCTTGGGACAGGGGAGCTCCTACAATGAGCAGTTCTTC
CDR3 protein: CASSLGQGSSYNEQFF

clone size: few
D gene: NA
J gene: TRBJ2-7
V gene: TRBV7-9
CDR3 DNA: TGTGCCAGCAGCTTTGCAGGGGCCTACGAGCAGTACTTC
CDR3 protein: CASSFAGAYEQYF

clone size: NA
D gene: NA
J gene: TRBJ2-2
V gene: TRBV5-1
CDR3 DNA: TGCGCCAGCAGCCCCGGGACCGGGAAGGTCACCGGGGAGCTGTTTTTT
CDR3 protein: CASSPGTGKVTGELFF

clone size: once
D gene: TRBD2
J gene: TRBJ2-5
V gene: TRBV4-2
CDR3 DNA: TGTGCCAGCAGCCAAGACCAGAACGGACTAGCGGGAGGTGGGGAGACCCAGTACTTC
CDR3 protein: CASSQDQNGLAGGGETQYF

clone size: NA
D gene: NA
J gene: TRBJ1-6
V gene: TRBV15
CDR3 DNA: TGTGCCACCAGCAGAGTTCGGGGAGAAAATTCACCCCTCCACTTT
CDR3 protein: CATSRVRGENSPLHF

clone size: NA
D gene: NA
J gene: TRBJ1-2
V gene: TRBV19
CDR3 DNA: TGTGCCAGTAGTATGCAAGCAGCGGCTAACTATGGCTACACCTTC
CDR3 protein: CASSMQAAANYGYTF